The entry below describes one TCR beta chain. Clones were sequenced by immunoSEQ multiplex PCR, and TCRdb holds only the in-frame ones, with some missing. The data hold roughly 2,500,000 clones, with 93% observed a single time. This specimen belongs to a study of shared clonotypes between healthy human individuals. The germline gives CDR1 SGHRS, CDR2 YFSETQ. The CDR3 contains 15 residues. V lost 4 bases and J lost 4; bases outside the gene matches: 10. The sequence came from a man between 18 and 35 years old in good health. Some clones in this sample may be carry-over from other donors' samples. The V call is TRBV5-1, the J call TRBJ1-1, with TRBD1 matching 7 bases. Sequenced sample: naive CD4+ T cells from PBMCs. Stated subset: CD45RA+ positively selected. The CDR3 coding sequence is TGCGCCAGCAGCCCAACGGGACAGCAGGGCACTGAAGCTTTCTTT. Encoded protein: CASSPTGQQGTEAFF.